These 23 T cell receptor beta chains share one sample of origin, sequenced in a study of cytomegalovirus exposure and HLA in healthy donors. The table came from immunoSEQ multiplex PCR; TCRdb's copy has only in-frame clones and leaves some out. In the table there are some 150,000 clones, approximately 86% of which are singletons. The source material was PBMCs. The receptors stem from a man aged 18 to 29 in good health and CMV-seropositive.

The V gene is TRBV6-6, the J gene TRBJ2-1; 7 positions match TRBD2. This CDR3 comprises 16 residues. V gave up 4 bases and J gave up 0 bases; unmatched junction bases: 6. CDR1 and CDR2 (germline): MNHNY, SVGAGI (reference sequence). CDR3 nucleotide sequence: TGTGCCAGCAGTTTTGGCGGGGGATCCTCCTACAATGAGCAGTTCTTC. This encodes CASSFGGGSSYNEQFF.

The V gene is TRBV9, the J gene TRBJ2-7; perhaps TRBD2 as D (5 bases). V shed 0 bases and J shed 0 bases, with 13 bases lying between them. There are 16 residues in the CDR3. Germline V lookup: CDR1 SGDLS, CDR2 YYNGEE. CDR3 loop: CASSVGSGLASYEQYF. DNA for the CDR3: TGTGCCAGCAGCGTAGGATCGGGATTAGCCTCCTACGAGCAGTACTTC.

CDR3: CASSPSRERGYTF. CDR3 sequence (DNA): TGTGCCAGCTCACCGTCAAGGGAGAGGGGCTACACCTTC. This chain links TRBV18 with TRBJ1-2; D remains ambiguous. Germline values: CDR1 KGHSH, CDR2 LQKENI. V dropped 3 bases and J dropped 8 bases, with 13 bases sitting between them. The CDR3 consists of 13 residues.

The chain uses TRBV19 and TRBJ1-5; 7 bases are shared with TRBD1. V dropped 5 bases and J dropped 16; count of bases not matched to a gene: 8. CDR3 length equals 11 residues. Germline V gene data show CDR1 as LNHDA and CDR2 as SQIVND (reference sequence). The CDR3 nucleotides read TGTGCCAGTAGTCTACCGGGACAGCTCCATTTT. Protein sequence: CASSLPGQLHF.

This chain connects TRBV2 to TRBJ1-2, with D tentatively TRBD1 (6 bases). From germline, CDR1 is SNHLY and CDR2 FYNNEI. The CDR3 length is 14 residues. V was shortened by 6 bases and J by 2 bases, with 13 bases between the two germline ends. The CDR3 loop reads CASSRDIRNYGYTF. The CDR3 DNA sequence: TGTGCCAGCAGCCGGGACATTCGGAACTATGGCTACACCTTC.

V usage is TRBV11-2 and J usage is TRBJ2-3, with D possibly being TRBD2 (6 bases). Germline V gives CDR1 SGHAT, CDR2 FQNNGV. The CDR3 is made up of 15 amino acids. Trimming took off 1 base at V and 1 base at J, with 9 bases between the two ends. The CDR3 spells CASSLVSGGTDTQYF. In DNA, the CDR3 is TGTGCCAGCAGCTTAGTTAGCGGAGGCACAGATACGCAGTATTTT.

This sequence joins TRBV11-2 and TRBJ2-1; D is possibly TRBD2 (5 bases). From germline, CDR1 is SGHAT and CDR2 FQNNGV. The V end was cut by 5 bases, the J end by 0 bases, with 14 bases between. This CDR3 region has 16 residues. The CDR3 region is CASSLPPGSSYNEQFF. CDR3 sequence (DNA): TGTGCCAGCAGCCTCCCCCCGGGGAGCTCCTACAATGAGCAGTTCTTC.

A few counts support this clone. This rearrangement joins TRBV27 to TRBJ2-2; 15 bases are shared with TRBD2. The CDR3 is 17 residues long. J gave up 1 base and V 7 bases, and 4 bases lay outside the gene matches. The germline gives CDR1 MNHEY, CDR2 SMNVEV (reference sequence). In DNA, the CDR3 is TGTGCCAGCACCGGGACTAGCGGGAGGCGGAACACCGGGGAGCTGTTTTTT. Amino acids: CASTGTSGRRNTGELFF.

The chain uses TRBV5-1 and TRBJ2-1; D unclear. Trimming took 0 bases from V and 10 from J, leaving 5 bases between them. Germline assignment: CDR1 SGHRS and CDR2 YFSETQ. The CDR3 is 11 amino acids. The CDR3 protein is CASSLGLEQFF. Here the CDR3 DNA reads TGCGCCAGCAGCTTGGGTCTCGAGCAGTTCTTC.

The chain uses TRBV7-9 and TRBJ1-2; TRBD1 matches 11 bases. Germline CDR1 reads SEHNR; CDR2 reads FQNEAQ (reference sequence). The CDR3 loop spans 15 amino acids. Trimming removed 4 bases from V and 4 bases from J; junction bases left unmatched: 5. Written as DNA, the CDR3 is TGTGCCAGCAGCTCAGGGACAGGGGGTGTCTATGGCTACACCTTC. This encodes CASSSGTGGVYGYTF.

This clone showed up just a few times. CDR3 sequence reads: CASSGPIELYGYTF. CDR3 DNA: TGTGCCAGCAGTGGACCCATTGAACTATATGGCTACACCTTC. The V and J genes are TRBV2 and TRBJ1-2; no clear D. Germline CDR1 SNHLY, CDR2 FYNNEI. The CDR3 length is 14 residues. Trimming took off 4 bases at V and 5 bases at J, with 14 bases between the two ends.

The gene calls are TRBV7-9 and TRBJ1-2; the D is unclear. Per the germline V gene, CDR1 is SEHNR and CDR2 is FQNEAQ (reference sequence). CDR3 length: 13 amino acids. The germline V and J ends were trimmed by 4 bases and 8 bases, with 14 bases remaining between them. The CDR3 coding sequence is TGTGCCAGCAGCTCCTCGGGTCTTGCCGGCTACACCTTC. It encodes CASSSSGLAGYTF.

The chain carries TRBV30 and TRBJ2-3, with TRBD2 matching 7 bases. After removal of 1 base from V and 6 bases from J, the junction contained 7 bases not matched to a gene. CDR3 length: 14 amino acids. The germline CDR1 and CDR2 sequences are GTSNPN and SVGIG (reference sequence). The CDR3 sequence is CAWSDIYGRDTQYF. The CDR3 DNA follows: TGTGCCTGGAGTGATATCTACGGGAGGGATACGCAGTATTTT.

The J gene is TRBJ1-3, the V gene TRBV13; the match to TRBD1 covers 7 bases. The V segment lost 4 bases and the J segment 4 bases; nucleotides outside the gene matches: 7. The length of the CDR3 is 15 residues. CDR1 PRHDT and CDR2 FYEKMQ come from the germline V gene (reference sequence). The CDR3 here is CASSWNPGGGNTIYF. The CDR3 DNA reads TGTGCCAGCAGCTGGAATCCAGGGGGAGGAAACACCATATATTTT.

This chain uses TRBV19 with TRBJ1-2; tentative D call: TRBD1 (6 bases). V lost 7 bases, J lost 8 bases, and 17 bases lay in between. The germline V gene has CDR1 LNHDA and CDR2 SQIVND (reference sequence). CDR3 length: 13 amino acids. CDR3 in DNA: TGTGCCAGTATAAATCACAGGGCGGAAGGCTACACCTTC. This sequence encodes CASINHRAEGYTF.

A few counts support this clone. The rearrangement uses TRBV5-6 and TRBJ2-1; 9 bases are a match to TRBD2. There are 16 residues in the CDR3. Unmatched junction bases numbered 13, after V lost 6 bases and J lost 6 bases. Germline assignment: CDR1 SGHDT and CDR2 YYEEEE. The CDR3 sequence is CASTLGGGRALNEQFF. CDR3 DNA sequence: TGTGCCAGCACCCTAGGGGGCGGGAGGGCCCTCAATGAGCAGTTCTTC.

The chain recombines TRBV29-1 with TRBJ1-2; 9 positions match TRBD1. Germline lookup yields CDR1 SQVTM and CDR2 ANQGSEA. CDR3 length equals 12 residues. The ends lost 7 bases at V and 3 bases at J; junction bases unmatched: 3. The CDR3 bases are TGCAGCGGGGGGGACAGGGACTATGGCTACACCTTC. It translates to CSGGDRDYGYTF.

The chain combines TRBV7-9 with TRBJ2-1; 13 bases fit TRBD2. With V trimmed by 3 bases and J by 6 bases, 8 bases remained unmatched. This CDR3 is 17 amino acids long. Germline lookup yields CDR1 SEHNR and CDR2 FQNEAQ (reference sequence). The CDR3 sequence: CASSFGTSGKGGNEQFF. Here the CDR3 DNA reads TGTGCCAGCAGCTTTGGGACTAGCGGGAAAGGCGGCAATGAGCAGTTCTTC.

This clone was counted a few times. The rearrangement links TRBV6-1 to TRBJ1-1; D is undetermined. The V end lost 5 bases, the J end lost 6 bases, and 16 bases lay between the germline ends. CDR1 is MNHNS and CDR2 is SASEGT in the germline V gene. This CDR3 is 14 amino acids long. The CDR3 nucleotides read TGTGCCAGCAGTAAAGAGGAAGAGGTCGCTGAAGCTTTCTTT. The encoded protein is CASSKEEEVAEAFF.

CDR3 in amino acids: CASSYVQFYEQYF. Here the CDR3 DNA reads TGTGCCAGCAGTTACGTACAGTTTTACGAGCAGTACTTC. The chain joins TRBV6-5 to TRBJ2-7; no firm D call. The length of the CDR3 is 13 residues. The V gene's germline CDR1 is MNHEY and CDR2 SVGAGI. Trimming stripped 2 bases from V and 4 bases from J, with 9 bases between.

This chain links TRBV4-1 with TRBJ1-1; TRBD1 matches at 8 bases. From germline, CDR1 is MGHRA and CDR2 YSYEKL. The ends lost 3 bases at V and 4 bases at J; junction bases unmatched: 10. CDR3 length: 16 amino acids. Written as DNA, the CDR3 is TGCGCCAGCAGCCACCTTGGACAGGGAAGGGTCACTGAAGCTTTCTTT. Protein: CASSHLGQGRVTEAFF.

The CDR3 DNA reads as TGTGCCTGGAGTGTAAATCAGAACTATGGCTACACCTTC. Protein: CAWSVNQNYGYTF. V gene TRBV30 combines with J gene TRBJ1-2; no clear D. Trimming shortened V by 0 bases and J by 2 bases, and 7 bases separated the two germline ends. Germline assignment: CDR1 GTSNPN and CDR2 SVGIG (reference sequence). The CDR3 is 13 residues long. Full variable domain (missing parts from reference TRBV30 and TRBJ1-2): SQTIHQWPATLVQPVGSPLSLECTVEGTSNPNLYWYRQAAGRGLQLLFYSVGIGQISSEVPQNLSASRPQDRQFILSSKKLLLSDSGFYLCAWSVNQNYGYTFGSGTRLTVV.

The V call is TRBV25-1, the J call TRBJ1-6, with TRBD1 as a possible D gene (5 bases). In germline, CDR1 is MGHDK, CDR2 SYGVNS. There are 14 residues in the CDR3. V was trimmed by 6 bases and J by 13 bases, leaving 19 bases between them. The CDR3 DNA sequence: TGTGCCAGCAGGGCAGGGCCGGGTGGGGGGCCCCTCCACTTT. It yields the protein CASRAGPGGGPLHF.